These 4 T cell receptor beta chains share one sample of origin, sequenced in a study of monozygotic twins with inflammatory bowel disease. TCRdb reanalyzed the 5' RACE reads and collapses them to one entry per CDR3 protein, without DNA. Recorded here are roughly 120,000 distinct CDR3 sequences; the top ten clones represent 9.5% to 15%. The sample consisted of blood. Receptor source: a human donor with ulcerative colitis or Crohn's disease, or a healthy co-twin of an affected twin (not recorded which).

This chain joins TRBV18 and TRBJ1-1; the D call from TCRdb, TRBD1, cannot be confirmed without DNA. The CDR3 consists of 14 residues. Germline V gene lookup returns CDR1 KGHSH and CDR2 LQKENI. The CDR3 sequence: CASSPIRGHTEAFF. The variable domain in full, with the rest retrieved from reference TRBV18 and TRBJ1-1, is NAGVMQNPRHLVRRRGQEARLRCSPMKGHSHVYWYRQLPEEGLKFMVYLQKENIIDESGMPKERFSAEFPKEGPSILRIQQVVRGDSAAYFCASSPIRGHTEAFFGQGTRLTVV.

The chain employs TRBV4-3 and TRBJ2-3. Germline CDR1 and CDR2: LGHNA and YSLEER. CDR3 length: 13 residues. CDR3 sequence: CASSLGSTDTQYF.

This chain uses TRBV7-8 with TRBJ1-5. The CDR3 is 14 residues long. Germline V lookup: CDR1 SGHVS, CDR2 FQNEAQ. Here the CDR3 reads CASSLGSINQPQHF.

The CDR3 here is CASSLRSDTSSYNEQFF. The V gene is TRBV12-3 or TRBV12-4, the J gene TRBJ2-1; there is no DNA to check the TCRdb D call of TRBD1. The length of the CDR3 is 17 residues.